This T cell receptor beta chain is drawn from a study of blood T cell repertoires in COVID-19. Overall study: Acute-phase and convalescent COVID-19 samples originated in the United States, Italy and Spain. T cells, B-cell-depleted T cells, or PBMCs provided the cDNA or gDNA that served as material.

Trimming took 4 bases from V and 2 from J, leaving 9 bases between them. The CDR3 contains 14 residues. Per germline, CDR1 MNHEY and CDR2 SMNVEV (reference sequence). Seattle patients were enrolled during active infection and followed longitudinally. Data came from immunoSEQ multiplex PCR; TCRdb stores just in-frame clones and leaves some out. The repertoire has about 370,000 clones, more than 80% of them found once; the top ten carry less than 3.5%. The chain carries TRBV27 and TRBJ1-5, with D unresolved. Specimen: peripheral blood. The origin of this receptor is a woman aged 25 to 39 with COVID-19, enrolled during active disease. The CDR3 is CASSSDRGNQPQHF. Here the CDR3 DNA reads TGTGCCAGCAGTTCCGATCGCGGCAATCAGCCCCAGCATTTT.